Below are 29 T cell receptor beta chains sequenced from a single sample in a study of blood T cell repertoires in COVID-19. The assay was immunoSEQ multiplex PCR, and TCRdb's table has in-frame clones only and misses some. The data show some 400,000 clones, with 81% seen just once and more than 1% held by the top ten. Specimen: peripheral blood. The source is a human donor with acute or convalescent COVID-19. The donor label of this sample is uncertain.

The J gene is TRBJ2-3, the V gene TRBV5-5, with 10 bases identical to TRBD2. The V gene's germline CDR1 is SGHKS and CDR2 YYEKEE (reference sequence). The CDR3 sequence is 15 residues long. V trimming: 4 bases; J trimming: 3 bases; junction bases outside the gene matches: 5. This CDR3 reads CASSPLAGITDTQYF. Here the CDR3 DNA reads TGTGCCAGCAGCCCACTAGCGGGAATTACAGATACGCAGTATTTT.

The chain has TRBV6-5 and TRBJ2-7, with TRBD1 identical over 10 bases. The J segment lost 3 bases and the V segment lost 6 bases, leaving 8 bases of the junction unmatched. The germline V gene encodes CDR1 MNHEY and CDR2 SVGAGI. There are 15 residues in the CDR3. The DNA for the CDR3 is TGTGCCAGCAGGGGGGGGACAGGGGCCTTCTACGAGCAGTACTTC. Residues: CASRGGTGAFYEQYF.

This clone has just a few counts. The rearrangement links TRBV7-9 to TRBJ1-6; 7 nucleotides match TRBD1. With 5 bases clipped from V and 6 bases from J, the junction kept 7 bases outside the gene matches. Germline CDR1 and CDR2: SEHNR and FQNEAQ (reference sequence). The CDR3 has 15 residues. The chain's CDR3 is CASSPFGTANSPLHF. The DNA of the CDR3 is TGTGCCAGCAGCCCGTTCGGGACAGCTAATTCACCCCTCCACTTT. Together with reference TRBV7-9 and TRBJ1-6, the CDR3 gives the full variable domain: DTGVSQNPRHKITKRGQNVTFRCDPISEHNRLYWYRQTLGQGPEFLTYFQNEAQLEKSRLLSDRFSAERPKGSFSTLEIQRTEQGDSAMYLCASSPFGTANSPLHFGNGTRLTVT.

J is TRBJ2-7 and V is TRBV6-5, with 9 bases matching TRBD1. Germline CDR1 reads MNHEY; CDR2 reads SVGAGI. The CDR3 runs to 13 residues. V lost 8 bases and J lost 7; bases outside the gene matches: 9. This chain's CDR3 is CASVRDRDGEQYF. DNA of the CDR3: TGTGCCAGCGTCCGGGACAGGGATGGTGAGCAGTACTTC.

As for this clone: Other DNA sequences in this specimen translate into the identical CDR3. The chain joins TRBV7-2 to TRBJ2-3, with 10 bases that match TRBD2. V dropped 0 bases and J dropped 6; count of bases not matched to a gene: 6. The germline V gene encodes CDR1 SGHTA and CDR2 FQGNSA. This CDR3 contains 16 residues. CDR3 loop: CASSLASGRKADTQYF. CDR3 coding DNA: TGTGCCAGCAGCTTAGCTAGCGGGAGGAAGGCGGATACGCAGTATTTT.

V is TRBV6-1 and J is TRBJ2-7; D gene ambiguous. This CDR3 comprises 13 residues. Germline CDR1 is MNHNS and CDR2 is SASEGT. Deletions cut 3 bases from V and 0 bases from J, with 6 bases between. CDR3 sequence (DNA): TGTGCCAGCAGTGATTTCAGCTCCTACGAGCAGTACTTC. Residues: CASSDFSSYEQYF.

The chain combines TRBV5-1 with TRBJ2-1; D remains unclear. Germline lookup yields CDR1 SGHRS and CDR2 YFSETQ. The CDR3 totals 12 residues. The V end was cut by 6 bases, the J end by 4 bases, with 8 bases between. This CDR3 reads CASTPGYNEQFF. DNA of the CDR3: TGCGCCAGCACCCCCGGGTACAATGAGCAGTTCTTC.

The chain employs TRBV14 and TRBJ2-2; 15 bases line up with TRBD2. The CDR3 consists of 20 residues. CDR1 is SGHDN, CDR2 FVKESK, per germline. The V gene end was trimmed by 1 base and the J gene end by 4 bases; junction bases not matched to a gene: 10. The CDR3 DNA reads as TGTGCCAGCAGCCAAGGGACTAGCGGGAGGGCCGAGGTAAGCACCGGGGAGCTGTTTTTT. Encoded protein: CASSQGTSGRAEVSTGELFF.

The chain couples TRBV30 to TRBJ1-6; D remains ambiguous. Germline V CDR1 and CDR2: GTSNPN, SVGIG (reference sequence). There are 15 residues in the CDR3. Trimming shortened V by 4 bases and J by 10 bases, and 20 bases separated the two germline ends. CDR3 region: CAWTMGNTDLSPLHF. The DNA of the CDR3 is TGTGCCTGGACAATGGGGAACACGGACTTATCACCCCTCCACTTT.

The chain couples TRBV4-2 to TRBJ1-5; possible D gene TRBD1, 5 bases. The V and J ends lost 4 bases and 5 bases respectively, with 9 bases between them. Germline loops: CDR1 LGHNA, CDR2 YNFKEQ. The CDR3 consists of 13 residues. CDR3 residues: CASSLQVHQPQHF. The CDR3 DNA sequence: TGTGCCAGCAGCCTACAGGTCCATCAGCCCCAGCATTTT.

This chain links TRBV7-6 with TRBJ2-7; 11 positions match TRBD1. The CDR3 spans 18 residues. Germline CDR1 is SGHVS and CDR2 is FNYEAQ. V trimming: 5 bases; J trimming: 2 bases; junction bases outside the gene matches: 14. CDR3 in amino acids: CASSPGQGAPRRPYEQYF. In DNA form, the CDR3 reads TGTGCCAGCAGCCCCGGACAGGGGGCACCGAGGCGACCCTACGAGCAGTACTTC.

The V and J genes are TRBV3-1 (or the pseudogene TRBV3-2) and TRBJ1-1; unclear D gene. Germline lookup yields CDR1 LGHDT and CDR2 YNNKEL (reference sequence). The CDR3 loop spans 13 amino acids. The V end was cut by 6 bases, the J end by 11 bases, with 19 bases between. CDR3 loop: CASSPSRVSGAFF. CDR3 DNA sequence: TGTGCCAGCAGTCCGAGTCGGGTTTCGGGGGCTTTCTTT.

CDR3 in amino acids: CASSLTGGNYGYTF. In DNA form, the CDR3 reads TGTGCCAGCAGCCTGACCGGAGGAAACTATGGCTACACCTTC. The chain uses TRBV3-1 (or the pseudogene TRBV3-2) and TRBJ1-2; D is undetermined. Germline values: CDR1 LGHDT, CDR2 YNNKEL (reference sequence). The CDR3 covers 14 residues. With 4 bases removed from V and 2 bases from J, the gap between germline ends came to 11 bases.

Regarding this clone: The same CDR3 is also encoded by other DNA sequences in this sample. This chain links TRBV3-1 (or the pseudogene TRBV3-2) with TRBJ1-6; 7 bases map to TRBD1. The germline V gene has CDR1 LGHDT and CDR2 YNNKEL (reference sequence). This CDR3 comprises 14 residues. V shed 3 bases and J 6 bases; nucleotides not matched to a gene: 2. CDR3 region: CASSQGQINSPLHF. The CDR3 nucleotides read TGTGCCAGCAGCCAGGGACAGATTAATTCACCCCTCCACTTT.

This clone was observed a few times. The CDR3 bases are TGTGCCATCATGGGGGGGGAGCGGGTACATGGCTACACCTTC. As protein: CAIMGGERVHGYTF. The chain combines TRBV28 with TRBJ1-2; D is perhaps TRBD1 (5 bases). Between the trimmed V and J ends, which lost 10 bases and 6 bases, there was a span of 21 bases. This CDR3 region has 14 residues. Germline values: CDR1 MDHEN, CDR2 SYDVKM.

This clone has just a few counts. In nucleotides, the CDR3 is TGTGCCAGCAGCCTTGGACAGGGGAAAATACGCTACACCTTC. Amino acids: CASSLGQGKIRYTF. The chain is built from TRBV7-9 and TRBJ1-2, with 9 bases aligning to TRBD1. Losses at the gene ends were 5 bases for V and 9 bases for J; bases not matched to a gene: 10. This CDR3 region has 14 residues. Germline V CDR1 and CDR2: SEHNR, FQNEAQ (reference sequence).

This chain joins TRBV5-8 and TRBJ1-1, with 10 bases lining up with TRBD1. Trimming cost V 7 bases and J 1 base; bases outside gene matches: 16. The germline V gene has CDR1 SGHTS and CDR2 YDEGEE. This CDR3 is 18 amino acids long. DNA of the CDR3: TGTGCCAGCCCGGCGTCGGGACAGGGGATTTACCGGAACACTGAAGCTTTCTTT. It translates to CASPASGQGIYRNTEAFF.

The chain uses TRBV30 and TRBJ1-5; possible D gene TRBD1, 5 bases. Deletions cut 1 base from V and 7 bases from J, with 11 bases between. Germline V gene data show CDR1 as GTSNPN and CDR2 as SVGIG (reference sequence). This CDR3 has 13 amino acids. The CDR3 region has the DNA TGTGCCTGGAGTGGGGGGGAACCGCAGCCCCAGCATTTT. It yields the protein CAWSGGEPQPQHF.

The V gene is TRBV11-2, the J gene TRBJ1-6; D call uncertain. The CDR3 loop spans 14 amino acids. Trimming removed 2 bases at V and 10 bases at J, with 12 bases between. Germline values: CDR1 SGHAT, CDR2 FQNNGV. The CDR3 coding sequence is TGTGCCAGCAGCTTAAAGGGAGGTGGCTCACCCCTCCACTTT. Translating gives CASSLKGGGSPLHF.

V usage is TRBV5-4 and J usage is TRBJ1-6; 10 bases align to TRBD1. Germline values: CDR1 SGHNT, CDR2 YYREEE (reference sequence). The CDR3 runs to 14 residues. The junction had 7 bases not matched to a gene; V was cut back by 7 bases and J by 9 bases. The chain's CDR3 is CASHPGQGISPLHF. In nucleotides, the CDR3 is TGTGCCAGCCACCCGGGACAGGGGATTTCACCCCTCCACTTT.

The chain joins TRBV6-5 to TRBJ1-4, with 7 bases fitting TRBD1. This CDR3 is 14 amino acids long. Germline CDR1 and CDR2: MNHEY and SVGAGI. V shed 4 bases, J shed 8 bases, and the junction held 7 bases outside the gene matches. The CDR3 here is CASSSDRFDEKLFF. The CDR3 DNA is TGTGCCAGCAGTTCGGACAGGTTCGACGAAAAACTGTTTTTT.

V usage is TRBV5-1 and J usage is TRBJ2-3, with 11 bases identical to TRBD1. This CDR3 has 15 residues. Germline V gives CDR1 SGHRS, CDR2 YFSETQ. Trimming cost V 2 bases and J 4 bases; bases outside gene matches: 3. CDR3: CASSFGTGGADTQYF. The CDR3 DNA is TGCGCCAGCAGCTTTGGGACAGGGGGGGCAGATACGCAGTATTTT.

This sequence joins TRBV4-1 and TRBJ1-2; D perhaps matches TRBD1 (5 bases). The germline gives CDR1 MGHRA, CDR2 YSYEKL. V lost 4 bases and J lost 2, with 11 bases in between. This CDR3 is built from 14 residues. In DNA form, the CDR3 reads TGCGCCAGCAGCCGAGAGACAGAGAACTATGGCTACACCTTC. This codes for CASSRETENYGYTF.

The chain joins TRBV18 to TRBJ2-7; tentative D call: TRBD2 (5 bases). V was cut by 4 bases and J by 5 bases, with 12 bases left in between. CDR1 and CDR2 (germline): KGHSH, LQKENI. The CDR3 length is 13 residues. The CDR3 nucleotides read TGTGCCAGCTCACTGTCCGGGAACAACGAGCAGTACTTC. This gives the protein CASSLSGNNEQYF.

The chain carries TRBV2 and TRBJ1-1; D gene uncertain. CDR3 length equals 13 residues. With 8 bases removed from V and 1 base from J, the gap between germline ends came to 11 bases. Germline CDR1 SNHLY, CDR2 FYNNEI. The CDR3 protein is CASLDLKNTEAFF. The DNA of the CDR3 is TGTGCCAGCTTAGATTTGAAGAACACTGAAGCTTTCTTT.

The CDR3 reads CASSPTGLYEKLFF. DNA of the CDR3: TGCGCCAGCAGCCCGACGGGTCTCTATGAAAAACTGTTTTTT. The chain carries TRBV5-1 and TRBJ1-4; no clear D gene. In germline, CDR1 is SGHRS, CDR2 YFSETQ. The CDR3 loop spans 14 amino acids. V was cut by 4 bases and J by 6 bases, with 13 bases left in between.

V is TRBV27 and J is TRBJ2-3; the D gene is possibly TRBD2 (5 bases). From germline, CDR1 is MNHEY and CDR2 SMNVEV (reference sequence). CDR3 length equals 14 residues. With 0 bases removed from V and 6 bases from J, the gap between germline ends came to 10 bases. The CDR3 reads CASSLSRTGDTQYF. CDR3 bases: TGTGCCAGCAGTTTATCCAGAACGGGGGATACGCAGTATTTT.

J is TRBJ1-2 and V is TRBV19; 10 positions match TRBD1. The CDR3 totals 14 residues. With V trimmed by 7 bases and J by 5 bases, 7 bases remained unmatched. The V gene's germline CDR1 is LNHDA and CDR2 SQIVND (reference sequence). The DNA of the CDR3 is TGTGCCAGTACTAGGGACAGGGGAGTGTATGGCTACACCTTC. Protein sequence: CASTRDRGVYGYTF.

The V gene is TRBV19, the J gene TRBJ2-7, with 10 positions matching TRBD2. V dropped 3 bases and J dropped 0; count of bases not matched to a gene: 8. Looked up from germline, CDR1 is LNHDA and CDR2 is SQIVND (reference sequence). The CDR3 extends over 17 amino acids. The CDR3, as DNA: TGTGCCAGTAGTATCTCACGGACTAGCGGTAGCTCCTACGAGCAGTACTTC. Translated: CASSISRTSGSSYEQYF.